This T cell receptor beta chain is from a study of shared clonotypes between healthy human individuals. The study's findings and limits: Clonotype sharing across several donors was observed for around 5% of naive CD4 clonotypes.

On this clone itself: Its target is not known.

This CDR3 contains 14 residues. The germline V gene has CDR1 MDHEN and CDR2 SYDVKM. The V and J ends lost 6 bases and 7 bases, in that order; junction bases with no gene match: 8. Clones were sequenced by immunoSEQ multiplex PCR, and TCRdb holds only the in-frame ones, with some missing. The sample lists millions of clones, over 90% seen once, with 0.39% in the top ten. The chain is built from TRBV28 and TRBJ1-5; 8 bases fit TRBD1. Sequenced material: naive CD4+ T cells from PBMCs. Subset here: CD45RA+ positively selected. The sequence was obtained from a man between 18 and 29 years old in good health. Some clones in this sample may be carry-over from other donors' samples. CDR3 loop: CASRSGGPGQPQHF. CDR3 DNA: TGTGCCAGCAGGTCAGGGGGCCCGGGGCAGCCCCAGCATTTT. Looking up the rest from reference TRBV28 and TRBJ1-5 gives the full variable domain: DVKVTQSSRYLVKRTGEKVFLECVQDMDHENMFWYRQDPGLGLRLIYFSYDVKMKEKGDIPEGYSVSREKKERFSLILESASTNQTSMYLCASRSGGPGQPQHFGDGTRLSIL.